The sequence of this T cell receptor beta chain was determined in a study of blood T cell repertoires in COVID-19. Study-wide background: The United States, Italy and Spain were the sources of the acute and convalescent COVID-19 samples. Sample material is recorded as cDNA or gDNA derived from T cells, B-cell-depleted T cells, or PBMCs.

Measured with immunoSEQ multiplex PCR; TCRdb has only the in-frame clones, and not every one. The sample records roughly 290,000 clones, approximately 91% being singletons. The participants were between about 18 and 90 years old and came from about two dozen US areas. The study assigned cohorts using participant-reported clinical history. The sequenced sample consisted of PBMCs or T cells enriched from blood (not recorded which). The sequence derives from a woman in her thirties or forties who had recovered from COVID-19.

This chain's CDR3 is CASSLGLGEKLFF. Written as DNA, the CDR3 is TGTGCCAGCAGCTTAGGTCTCGGTGAAAAACTGTTTTTT. The chain joins TRBV7-2 to TRBJ1-4; D is unresolved. This CDR3 comprises 13 residues. Germline assignment: CDR1 SGHTA and CDR2 FQGNSA. The V and J ends lost 1 base and 7 bases respectively, with 7 bases between them.